The rows below give T cell receptor beta chains drawn from one sample of a study of blood T cells in healthy people across ages. TCRdb re-derived calls from the 5' RACE reads in MiXCR, one entry per CDR3 protein. Among roughly 800,000 distinct CDR3 sequences listed, 58% were seen once. Sequencing used blood. These TCRs come from a man aged 30-40 years in good health. Both conserved end residues are part of each CDR3. D genes are given only for firm matches. For some rows the clone size is stated as once, few or many, or as a class when expanded; others skip it.

>TRBV30|many|13|TRBJ2-6|.
CAWSVGGANVLTF
TGTGCCTGGAGTGTAGGTGGGGCCAACGTCCTGACTTTC
>TRBV7-9|few|15|TRBJ2-7|TRBD2
CASSLWLAGRYEQYF
TGTGCCAGCAGCTTGTGGTTAGCGGGACGCTACGAGCAGTACTTC
>TRBV7-2|.|15|TRBJ2-7|TRBD1
CASSLNGQASYEQYF
TGTGCCAGCAGCTTAAACGGACAGGCCAGCTACGAGCAGTACTTC
>TRBV9|.|21|TRBJ2-6|.
CASSPHLGGVIGLAGANVLTF
TGTGCCAGCAGCCCCCATCTAGGAGGGGTTATAGGACTGGCTGGGGCCAACGTCCTGACTTTC
>TRBV12-3/TRBV12-4|.|14|TRBJ2-7|TRBD2
CASSLSGSYNEQYF
TGTGCCAGCAGTTTGAGCGGGAGCTACAATGAGCAGTACTTC
>TRBV9|.|16|TRBJ2-1|.
CASSVGQVGRSDEQFF
TGTGCCAGCAGCGTAGGACAGGTGGGACGAAGTGACGAGCAGTTCTTC
>TRBV29-1|.|12|TRBJ1-1|.
CSVGGGGAEAFF
TGCAGCGTCGGGGGCGGAGGGGCTGAAGCTTTCTTT
>TRBV9|few|17|TRBJ1-3|TRBD1
CASSVHWTGSSGNTIYF
TGTGCCAGCAGCGTACACTGGACAGGGTCATCTGGAAACACCATATATTTT
>TRBV4-1|once|14|TRBJ2-3|.
CASSQVGSADTQYF
TGCGCCAGCAGCCAAGTCGGGAGCGCAGATACGCAGTATTTT
>TRBV4-1|.|13|TRBJ1-5|.
CASSTKVDQPQHF
TGCGCCAGCAGTACGAAGGTGGATCAGCCCCAGCATTTT
>TRBV24-1|.|16|TRBJ2-1|TRBD2
CATSDPKRERYNEQFF
TGTGCCACCAGTGACCCAAAGCGGGAGCGGTACAATGAGCAGTTCTTC
>TRBV20-1|.|13|TRBJ2-7|.
CSASEDRNYEQYF
TGCAGTGCTAGTGAGGACAGAAACTACGAGCAGTACTTC
>TRBV28|.|14|TRBJ2-7|TRBD1
CASSPQDRDREQYF
TGTGCCAGCAGTCCTCAGGACAGGGATCGCGAGCAGTACTTC
>TRBV28|few|17|TRBJ2-3|TRBD2
CASSPTATSGRTDTQYF
TGTGCCAGCAGCCCGACAGCGACTAGCGGACGCACAGATACGCAGTATTTT
>TRBV7-2|few|13|TRBJ2-1|.
CASSSAKSNEQFF
TGTGCCAGCAGCTCCGCAAAATCCAATGAGCAGTTCTTC
>TRBV12-3/TRBV12-4|many|14|TRBJ2-3|TRBD2
CASSLGLEADTQYF
TGTGCCAGCAGTCTAGGACTAGAGGCAGATACGCAGTATTTT